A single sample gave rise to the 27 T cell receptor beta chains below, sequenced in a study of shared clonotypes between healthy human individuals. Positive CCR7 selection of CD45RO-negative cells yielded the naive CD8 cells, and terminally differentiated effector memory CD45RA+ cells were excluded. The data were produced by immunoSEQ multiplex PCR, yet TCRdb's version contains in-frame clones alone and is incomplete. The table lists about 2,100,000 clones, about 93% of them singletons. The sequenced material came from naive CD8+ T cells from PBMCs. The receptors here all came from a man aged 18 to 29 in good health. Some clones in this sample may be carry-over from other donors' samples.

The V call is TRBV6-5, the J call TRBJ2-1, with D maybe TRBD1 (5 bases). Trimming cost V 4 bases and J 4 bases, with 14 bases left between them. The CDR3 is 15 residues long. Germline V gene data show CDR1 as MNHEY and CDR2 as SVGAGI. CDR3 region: CASSFFQGVYNEQFF. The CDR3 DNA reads TGTGCCAGCAGTTTTTTCCAAGGGGTTTACAATGAGCAGTTCTTC.

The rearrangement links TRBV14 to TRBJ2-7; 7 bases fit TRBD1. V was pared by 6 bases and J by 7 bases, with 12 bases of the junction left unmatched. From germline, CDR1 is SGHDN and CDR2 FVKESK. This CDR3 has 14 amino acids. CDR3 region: CASRLTGAPWEQYF. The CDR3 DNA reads TGTGCCAGCAGACTAACAGGGGCCCCCTGGGAGCAGTACTTC.

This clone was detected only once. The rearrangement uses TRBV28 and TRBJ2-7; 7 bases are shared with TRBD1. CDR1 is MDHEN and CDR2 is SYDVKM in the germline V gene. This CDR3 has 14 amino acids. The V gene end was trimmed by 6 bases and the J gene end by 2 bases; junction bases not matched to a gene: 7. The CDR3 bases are TGTGCCAGCAGGAAGACAGGGACCCCCTACGAGCAGTACTTC. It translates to CASRKTGTPYEQYF. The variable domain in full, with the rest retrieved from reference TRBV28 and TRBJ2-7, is DVKVTQSSRYLVKRTGEKVFLECVQDMDHENMFWYRQDPGLGLRLIYFSYDVKMKEKGDIPEGYSVSREKKERFSLILESASTNQTSMYLCASRKTGTPYEQYFGPGTRLTVT.

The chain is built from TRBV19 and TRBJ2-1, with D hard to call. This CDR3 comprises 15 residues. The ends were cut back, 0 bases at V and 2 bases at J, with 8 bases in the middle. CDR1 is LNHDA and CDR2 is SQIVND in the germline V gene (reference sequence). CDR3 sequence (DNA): TGTGCCAGTAGTATAGAGGACGGACCCTACAATGAGCAGTTCTTC. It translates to CASSIEDGPYNEQFF.

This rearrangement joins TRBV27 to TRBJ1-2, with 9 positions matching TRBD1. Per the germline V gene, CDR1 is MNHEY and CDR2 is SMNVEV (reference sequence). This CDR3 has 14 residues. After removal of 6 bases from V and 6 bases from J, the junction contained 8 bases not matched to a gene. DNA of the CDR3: TGTGCCAGCAGGGAAGAGGACAGGGGAGATGGCTACACCTTC. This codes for CASREEDRGDGYTF.

The CDR3 reads CATSKGLAGQINNTDTQYF. The CDR3 DNA sequence: TGTGCCACCAGCAAGGGACTAGCGGGTCAAATTAATAACACAGATACGCAGTATTTT. The chain has TRBV15 and TRBJ2-3, with TRBD2 matching over 12 bases. The CDR3 spans 19 residues. Germline CDR1 is LNHNV and CDR2 is YYDKDF (reference sequence). V was pared by 4 bases and J by 2 bases, with 13 bases of the junction left unmatched.

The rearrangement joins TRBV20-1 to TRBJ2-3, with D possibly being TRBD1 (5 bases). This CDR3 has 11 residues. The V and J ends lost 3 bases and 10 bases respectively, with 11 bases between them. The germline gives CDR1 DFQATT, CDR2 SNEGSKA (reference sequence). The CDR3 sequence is CSAREDRSQYF. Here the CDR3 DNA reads TGCAGTGCTAGGGAAGACAGATCGCAGTATTTT.

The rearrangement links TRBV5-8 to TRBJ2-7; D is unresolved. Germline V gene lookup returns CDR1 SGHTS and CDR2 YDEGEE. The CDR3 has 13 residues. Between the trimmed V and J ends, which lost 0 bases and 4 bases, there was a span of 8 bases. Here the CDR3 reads CASSLGLDYEQYF. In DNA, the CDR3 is TGTGCCAGCAGCTTGGGGCTTGATTACGAGCAGTACTTC. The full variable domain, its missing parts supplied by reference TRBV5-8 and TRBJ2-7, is EAGVTQSPTHLIKTRGQQATLRCSPISGHTSVYWYQQALGLGLQFLLWYDEGEERNRGNFPPRFSGRQFPNYSSELNVNALELEDSALYLCASSLGLDYEQYFGPGTRLTVT.

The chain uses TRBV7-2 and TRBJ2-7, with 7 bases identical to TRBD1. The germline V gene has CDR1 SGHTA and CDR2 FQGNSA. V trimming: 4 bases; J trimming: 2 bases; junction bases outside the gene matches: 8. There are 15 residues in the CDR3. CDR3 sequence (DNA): TGTGCCAGCAGCTCCCCCCGGGACAGTACCTACGAGCAGTACTTC. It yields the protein CASSSPRDSTYEQYF.

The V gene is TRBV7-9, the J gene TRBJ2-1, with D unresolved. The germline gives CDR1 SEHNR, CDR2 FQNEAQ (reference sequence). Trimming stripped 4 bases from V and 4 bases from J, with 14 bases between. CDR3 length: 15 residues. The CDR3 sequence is CASSSSGWVYNEQFF. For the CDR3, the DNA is TGTGCCAGCAGCTCCTCCGGCTGGGTTTACAATGAGCAGTTCTTC.

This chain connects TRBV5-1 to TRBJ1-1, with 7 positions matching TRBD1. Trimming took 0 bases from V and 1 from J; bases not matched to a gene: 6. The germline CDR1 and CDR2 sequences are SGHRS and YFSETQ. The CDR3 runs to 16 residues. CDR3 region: CASSLGQGPANTEAFF. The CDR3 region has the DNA TGCGCCAGCAGCTTGGGACAGGGTCCGGCGAACACTGAAGCTTTCTTT.

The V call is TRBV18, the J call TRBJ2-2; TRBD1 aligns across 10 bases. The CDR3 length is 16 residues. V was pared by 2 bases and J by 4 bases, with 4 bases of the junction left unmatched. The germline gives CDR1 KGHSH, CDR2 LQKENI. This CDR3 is CASSPGDRGTTGELFF. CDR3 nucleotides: TGTGCCAGCTCACCAGGGGACAGGGGAACCACCGGGGAGCTGTTTTTT.

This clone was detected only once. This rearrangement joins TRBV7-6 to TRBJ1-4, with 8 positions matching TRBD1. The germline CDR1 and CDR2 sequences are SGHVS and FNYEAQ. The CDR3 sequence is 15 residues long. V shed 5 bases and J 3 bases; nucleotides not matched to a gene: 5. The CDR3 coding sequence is TGTGCCAGCAGCCAAGGACAGGGCCCTAATGAAAAACTGTTTTTT. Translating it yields CASSQGQGPNEKLFF. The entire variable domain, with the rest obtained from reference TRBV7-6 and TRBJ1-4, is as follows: GAGVSQSPRYKVTKRGQDVALRCDPISGHVSLYWYRQALGQGPEFLTYFNYEAQQDKSGLPNDRFSAERPEGSISTLTIQRTEQRDSAMYRCASSQGQGPNEKLFFGSGTQLSVL.

CDR3 sequence reads: CASRVRGWPPQETQYF. CDR3 nucleotide sequence: TGTGCCAGCAGGGTTAGGGGCTGGCCACCGCAAGAGACCCAGTACTTC. The rearrangement joins TRBV27 to TRBJ2-5, with D tentatively TRBD1 (5 bases). This CDR3 has 16 residues. Germline loops: CDR1 MNHEY, CDR2 SMNVEV (reference sequence). Trimming took off 6 bases at V and 2 bases at J, with 19 bases between the two ends.

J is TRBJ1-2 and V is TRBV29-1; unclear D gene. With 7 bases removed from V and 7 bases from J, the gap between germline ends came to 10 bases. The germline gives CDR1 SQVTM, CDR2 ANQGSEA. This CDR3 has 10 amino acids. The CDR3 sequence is CSAISSGYTF. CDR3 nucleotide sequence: TGCAGCGCTATAAGTAGTGGCTACACCTTC.

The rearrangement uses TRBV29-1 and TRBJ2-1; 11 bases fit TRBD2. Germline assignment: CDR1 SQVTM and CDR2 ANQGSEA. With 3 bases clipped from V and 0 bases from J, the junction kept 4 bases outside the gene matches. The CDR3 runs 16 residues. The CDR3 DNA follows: TGCAGCGTTGATCGACTAGCGGGGAGCTCCTACAATGAGCAGTTCTTC. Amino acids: CSVDRLAGSSYNEQFF.

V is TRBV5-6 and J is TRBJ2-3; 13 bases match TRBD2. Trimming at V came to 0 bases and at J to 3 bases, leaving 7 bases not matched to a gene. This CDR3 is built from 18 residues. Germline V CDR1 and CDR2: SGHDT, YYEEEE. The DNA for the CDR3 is TGTGCCAGCAGCTTGGAGGTGGGGACTAGCGGGACTACAGATACGCAGTATTTT. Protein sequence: CASSLEVGTSGTTDTQYF.

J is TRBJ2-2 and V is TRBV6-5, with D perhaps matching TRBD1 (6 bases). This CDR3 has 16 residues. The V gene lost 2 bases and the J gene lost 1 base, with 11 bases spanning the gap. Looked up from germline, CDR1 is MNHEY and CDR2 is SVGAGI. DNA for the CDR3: TGTGCCAGCAGTTACAATGAACAGGGGAACACCGGGGAGCTGTTTTTT. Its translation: CASSYNEQGNTGELFF.

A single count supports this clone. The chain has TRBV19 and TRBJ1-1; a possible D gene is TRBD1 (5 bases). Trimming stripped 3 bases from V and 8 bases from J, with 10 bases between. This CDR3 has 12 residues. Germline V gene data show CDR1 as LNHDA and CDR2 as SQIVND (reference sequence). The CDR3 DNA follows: TGTGCCAGTAGTATGGGGCCGGAAGAAGCTTTCTTT. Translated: CASSMGPEEAFF.

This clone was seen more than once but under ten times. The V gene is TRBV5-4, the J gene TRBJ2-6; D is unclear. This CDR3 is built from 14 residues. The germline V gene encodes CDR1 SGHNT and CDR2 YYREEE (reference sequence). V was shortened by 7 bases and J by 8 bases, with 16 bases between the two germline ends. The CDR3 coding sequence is TGTGCCAGCCTAACTCGCATGGAGTCCAACGTCCTGACTTTC. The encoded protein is CASLTRMESNVLTF. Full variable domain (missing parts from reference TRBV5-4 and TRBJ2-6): ETGVTQSPTHLIKTRGQQVTLRCSSQSGHNTVSWYQQALGQGPQFIFQYYREEENGRGNFPPRFSGLQFPNYSSELNVNALELDDSALYLCASLTRMESNVLTFGAGSRLTVL.

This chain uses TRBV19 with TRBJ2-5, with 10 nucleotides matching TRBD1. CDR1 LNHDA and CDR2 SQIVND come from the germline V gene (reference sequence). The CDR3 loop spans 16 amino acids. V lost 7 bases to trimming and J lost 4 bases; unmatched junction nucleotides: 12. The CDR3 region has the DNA TGTGCCAGTAAAAAAGGGTTAGACAGGGGGCCAGAGACCCAGTACTTC. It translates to CASKKGLDRGPETQYF.

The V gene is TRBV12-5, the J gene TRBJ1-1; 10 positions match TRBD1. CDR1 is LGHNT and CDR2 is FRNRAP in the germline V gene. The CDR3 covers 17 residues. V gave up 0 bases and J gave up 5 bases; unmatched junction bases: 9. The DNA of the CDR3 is TGTGCTAGTGGTTTGGTGGGTCCGACAGGGGGCGGAACTGAAGCTTTCTTT. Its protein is CASGLVGPTGGGTEAFF.

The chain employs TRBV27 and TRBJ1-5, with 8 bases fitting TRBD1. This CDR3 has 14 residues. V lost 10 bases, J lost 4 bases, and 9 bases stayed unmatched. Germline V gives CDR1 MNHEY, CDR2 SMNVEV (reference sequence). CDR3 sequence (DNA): TGTGCCATCCCGCAGGGGGCAGGGAATCAGCCCCAGCATTTT. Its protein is CAIPQGAGNQPQHF.

Written as DNA, the CDR3 is TGTGCCAGCAGCGTAGTTGGGGGATTCTCCTACAATGAGCAGTTCTTC. It is translated as CASSVVGGFSYNEQFF. The chain joins TRBV9 to TRBJ2-1; the D call may be TRBD1 or TRBD2 (5 bases each). The CDR3 loop spans 16 amino acids. In germline, CDR1 is SGDLS, CDR2 YYNGEE. V lost 0 bases and J 0 bases, leaving 10 bases between the germline ends.

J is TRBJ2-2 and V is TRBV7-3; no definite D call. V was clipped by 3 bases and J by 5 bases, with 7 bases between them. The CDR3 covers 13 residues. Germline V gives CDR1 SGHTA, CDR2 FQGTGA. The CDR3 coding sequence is TGTGCCAGCAGCTTTCTGAGGACCGGGGAGCTGTTTTTT. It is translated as CASSFLRTGELFF.

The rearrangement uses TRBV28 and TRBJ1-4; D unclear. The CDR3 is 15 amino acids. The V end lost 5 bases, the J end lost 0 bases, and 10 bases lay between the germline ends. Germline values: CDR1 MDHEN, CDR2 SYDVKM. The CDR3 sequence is CASSPSRTTNEKLFF. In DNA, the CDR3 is TGTGCCAGCAGTCCAAGTAGAACAACTAATGAAAAACTGTTTTTT.

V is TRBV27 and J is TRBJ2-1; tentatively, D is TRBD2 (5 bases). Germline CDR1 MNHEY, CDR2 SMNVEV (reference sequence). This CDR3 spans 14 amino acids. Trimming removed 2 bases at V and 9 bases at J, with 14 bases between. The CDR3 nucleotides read TGTGCCAGCAGTTTACTAGCCCCTTCCCGTGAGCAGTTCTTC. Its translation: CASSLLAPSREQFF.